This T cell receptor beta chain was sequenced in a study of cytomegalovirus exposure and HLA in healthy donors. For the study at large: As released early, the data held 75 million to 90 million unique TCRs from HLA-typed donors. Regarding the study as a whole: Sequencing depth roughly uniform across donors was assumed in presence/absence analyses. Overall, approximately 150 TCR beta chains were annotated as cytomegalovirus-associated. Later analysis demonstrated an association between a missense DCLRE1C variant and TCR beta V- and J-gene trimming.

It was with 60 Vbeta and 13 Jbeta primers that the PCR ran. Profiled with immunoSEQ multiplex PCR; TCRdb holds only in-frame clones, not every one. This table lists more than 50,000 clones. Trimming pared 8 bases from V and 2 bases from J, leaving 16 bases between. Germline CDR1 SGHTA, CDR2 FQGNSA. This CDR3 has 14 residues. About this clone itself: Its cognate antigen is unknown.

The gene calls are TRBV7-2 and TRBJ2-7, with a tentative D call TRBD2 (6 bases). Material for sequencing was PBMCs. This TCR was recovered from a man aged 45 to 65 in good health and CMV-seropositive. CDR3 in amino acids: CASGRGGVAYEQYF. In nucleotides, the CDR3 is TGTGCCAGCGGAAGGGGCGGGGTCGCCTACGAGCAGTACTTC.